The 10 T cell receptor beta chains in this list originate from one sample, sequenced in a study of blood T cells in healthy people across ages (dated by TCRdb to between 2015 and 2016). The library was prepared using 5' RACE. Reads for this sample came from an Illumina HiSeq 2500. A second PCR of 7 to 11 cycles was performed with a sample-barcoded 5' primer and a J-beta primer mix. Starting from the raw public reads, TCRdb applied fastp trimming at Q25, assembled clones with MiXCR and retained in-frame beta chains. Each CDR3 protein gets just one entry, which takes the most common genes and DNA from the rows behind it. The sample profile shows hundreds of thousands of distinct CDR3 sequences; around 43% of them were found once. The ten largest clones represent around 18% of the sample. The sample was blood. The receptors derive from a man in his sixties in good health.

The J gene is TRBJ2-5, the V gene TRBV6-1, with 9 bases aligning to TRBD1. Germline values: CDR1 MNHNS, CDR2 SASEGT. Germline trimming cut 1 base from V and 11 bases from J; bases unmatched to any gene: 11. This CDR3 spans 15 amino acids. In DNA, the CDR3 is TGTGCCAGCAGTGAAGTTAATTGGACAGGGGAAGAGCAGTACTTC. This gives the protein CASSEVNWTGEEQYF.

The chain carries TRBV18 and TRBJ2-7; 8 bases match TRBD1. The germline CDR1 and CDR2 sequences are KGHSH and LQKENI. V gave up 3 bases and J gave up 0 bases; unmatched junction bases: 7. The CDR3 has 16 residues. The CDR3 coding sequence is TGTGCCAGCTCACCTCGACAGGGGCACCTCTCCTACGAGCAGTACTTC. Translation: CASSPRQGHLSYEQYF.

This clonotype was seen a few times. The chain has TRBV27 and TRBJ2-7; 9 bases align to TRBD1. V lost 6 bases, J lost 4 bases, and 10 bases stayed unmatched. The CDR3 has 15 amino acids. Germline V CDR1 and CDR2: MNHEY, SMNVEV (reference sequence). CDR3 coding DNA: TGTGCCAGCAGAGCCTTGGGGACAGGGACTTACGAGCAGTACTTC. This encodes CASRALGTGTYEQYF.

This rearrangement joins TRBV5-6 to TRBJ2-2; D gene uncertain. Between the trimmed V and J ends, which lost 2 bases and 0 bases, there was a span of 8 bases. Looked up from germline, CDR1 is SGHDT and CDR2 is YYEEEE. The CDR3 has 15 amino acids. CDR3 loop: CASSFPAPNTGELFF. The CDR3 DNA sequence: TGTGCCAGCAGCTTTCCAGCGCCGAACACCGGGGAGCTGTTTTTT.

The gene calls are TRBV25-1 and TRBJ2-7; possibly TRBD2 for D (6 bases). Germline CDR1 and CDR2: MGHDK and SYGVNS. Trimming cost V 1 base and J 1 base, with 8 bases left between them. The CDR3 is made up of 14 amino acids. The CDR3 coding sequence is TGTGCCAGCAGTGAATCAGGGACTTCCTACGAGCAGTACTTC. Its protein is CASSESGTSYEQYF.

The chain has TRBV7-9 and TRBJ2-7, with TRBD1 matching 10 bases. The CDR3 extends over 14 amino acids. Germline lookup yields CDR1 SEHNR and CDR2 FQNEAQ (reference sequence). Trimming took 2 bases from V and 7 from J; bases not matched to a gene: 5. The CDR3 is CASSLPGTGEEQYF. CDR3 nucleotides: TGTGCCAGCAGCTTACCAGGGACAGGGGAAGAGCAGTACTTC.

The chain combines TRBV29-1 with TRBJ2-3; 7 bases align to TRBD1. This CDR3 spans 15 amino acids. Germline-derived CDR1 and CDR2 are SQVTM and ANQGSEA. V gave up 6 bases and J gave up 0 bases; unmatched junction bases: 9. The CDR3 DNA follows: TGCAGCGTAGGTACGACAGGGCTTAGCACAGATACGCAGTATTTT. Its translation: CSVGTTGLSTDTQYF.

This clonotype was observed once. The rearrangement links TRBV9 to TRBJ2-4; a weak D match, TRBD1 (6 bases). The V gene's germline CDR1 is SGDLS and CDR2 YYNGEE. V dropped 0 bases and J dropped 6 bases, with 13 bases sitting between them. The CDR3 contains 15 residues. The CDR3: CASSVEGQGRNIQYF. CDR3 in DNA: TGTGCCAGCAGCGTAGAAGGGCAGGGGAGAAACATTCAGTACTTC.

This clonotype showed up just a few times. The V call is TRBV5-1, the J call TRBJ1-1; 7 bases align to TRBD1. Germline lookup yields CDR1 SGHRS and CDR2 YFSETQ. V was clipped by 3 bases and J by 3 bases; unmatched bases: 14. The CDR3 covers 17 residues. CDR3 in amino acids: CASSSNHRGPGYTEAFF. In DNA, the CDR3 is TGCGCCAGCAGCTCGAATCACAGGGGCCCCGGCTACACTGAAGCTTTCTTT.

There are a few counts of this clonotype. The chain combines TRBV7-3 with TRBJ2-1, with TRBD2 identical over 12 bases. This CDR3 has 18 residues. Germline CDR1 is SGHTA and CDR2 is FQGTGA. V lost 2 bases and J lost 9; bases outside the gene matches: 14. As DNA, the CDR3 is TGTGCCAGCAGCTTACCCGGCGGTTCTAGCGGGGGGGCCGGTGAGCAGTTCTTC. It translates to CASSLPGGSSGGAGEQFF.